This T cell receptor (beta chain) derives from a study of T cells after yellow fever vaccination. Concerning this clonotype: Its specificity is unknown. One end of the junction fails to match germline, which may point to a read error.

Study observations and caveats: Post-booster repertoires again held most primary-vaccination clones (roughly 96% CD4, roughly 88% CD8). The presence of abundant clonotypes contaminating from the bulk population was possible in FACS-sorted repertoires.

MiXCR, run by TCRdb on the 5' RACE reads, gives a single entry per CDR3 protein. The sample carries 150,000 to 200,000 distinct CDR3 sequences, around 9.7% recorded once. CDR1 is SGHVS and CDR2 is FNYEAQ in the germline V gene. The CDR3 contains 15 residues. Material: CD8+ T cells sorted from PBMCs, obtained 45 days after the yellow fever booster vaccination. The source of this sequence is a man younger than 30 who received the YFV17D yellow fever vaccine. The chain combines TRBV7-6 with TRBJ1-6, with 7 nucleotides matching TRBD1. The CDR3 nucleotides are TGTGCCAGCAGCTTAGCGACAGGGAATAATACACCCCTCCACTTT. It codes for CASSLATGNNTPLHF.